Listed below are T cell receptor beta chains from one sample, sequenced in a study of T and B cells in COVID-19 patients. TCRdb re-analysed the multiplex PCR reads in MiXCR, keeping a single row per CDR3 protein. The sample contains about 16,000 distinct CDR3 sequences, roughly 29% of which appear only once. What was sequenced was blood. Every receptor here comes from a human donor who had recovered from COVID-19. CDR3s include the opening cysteine and the closing phenylalanine or tryptophan. A D gene is named only where the DNA matches it firmly. The listing skips clone size in some rows; elsewhere it reads once, few, many or a size class.

V gene,J gene,clone size,CDR3 length,D gene,CDR3 DNA,CDR3 protein
TRBV7-2,TRBJ1-2,NA,11,NA,TGTGCCAGCAGCCCGCAATGGGGCTACACCTTC,CASSPQWGYTF
TRBV6-2/TRBV6-3,TRBJ1-2,few,13,NA,TGTGCCAGCACCTCGACAGCTAACTATGGCTACACCTTC,CASTSTANYGYTF
TRBV7-9,TRBJ1-4,NA,14,NA,TGTGCCAGCAGGCGGGACCACTACCTGGAAAAACTGTTTTTT,CASRRDHYLEKLFF
TRBV6-5,TRBJ1-2,medium-sized,12,TRBD1,TGTGCCAGCAGTTACTCAGGGGGCGGCTACACCTTC,CASSYSGGGYTF
TRBV20-1,TRBJ2-3,NA,16,TRBD2,TGCAGTGCTCGCCAGGGAAGCGGGGTTCGGGTAGATACGCAGTATTTT,CSARQGSGVRVDTQYF
TRBV5-1,TRBJ2-1,few,12,TRBD1,TGCGCCAGCAGACCTGGGACAGTCGATTTGTTCTTC,CASRPGTVDLFF
TRBV20-1,TRBJ2-2,NA,20,TRBD2,TGCAGTGCTAGAGGCCTTGGGACTAGCGGGGGGTTCGCGAACACCGGGGAGCTGTTTTTT,CSARGLGTSGGFANTGELFF
TRBV5-6,TRBJ2-2,many,17,TRBD2,TGTGCCAGCAGCCTATGGGGACTAGCTTTCGTGGCCGGGGAGCTGTTTTTT,CASSLWGLAFVAGELFF
TRBV5-1,TRBJ2-1,few,13,NA,TGCGCCAGCAGCCAGGGGCAGGCCAATGAGCAGTTCTTC,CASSQGQANEQFF
TRBV5-1,TRBJ2-2,NA,12,NA,TGCGCCAGCAGCTTTTCCCAAGTCGAGCTGTTTTTT,CASSFSQVELFF
TRBV12-3/TRBV12-4,TRBJ1-2,many,13,NA,TGTGCCAGCAGTCTGACAGAAAAAAATGGCTACACCTTC,CASSLTEKNGYTF
TRBV18,TRBJ2-3,NA,16,TRBD1,TGTGCCAGCTCACCACCGACTAAGGGGGCGGCAGATACGCAGTATTTT,CASSPPTKGAADTQYF